This record covers a single T cell receptor beta chain. What it binds is not known. The data were obtained in a study of T-cell memory formation after mild COVID-19. TCR alpha and TCR beta cDNA libraries with sample barcodes and UMIs came from 5'RACE using constant-segment primers. TCRdb recomputed calls from the 5' RACE reads with MiXCR, one row per CDR3 protein. The sample consists of more than 450,000 distinct CDR3 sequences, about a sixth of them appearing once. The V segment lost 0 bases and the J segment 6 bases; nucleotides outside the gene matches: 2. Germline assignment: CDR1 SGHRS and CDR2 YFSETQ. CDR3 size: 13 residues. Points from the study as a whole: CD4+ contracting clones lay mainly in CM and EM, CD8+ ones in EMRA.

The sample comprised PBMCs or a T cell subset sorted from them (not recorded which). The chain links TRBV5-1 to TRBJ1-2, with 7 bases aligning to TRBD1. The TCR originated in an adult woman who had mild COVID-19 (a few samples of this study predate the infection). Cell type and time point are not known. The CDR3: CASSLEQGNGYTF. As DNA, the CDR3 is TGCGCCAGCAGCTTGGAACAGGGGAATGGCTACACCTTC. Full variable domain (remainder filled in from reference TRBV5-1 and TRBJ1-2): KAGVTQTPRYLIKTRGQQVTLSCSPISGHRSVSWYQQTPGQGLQFLFEYFSETQRNKGNFPGRFSGRQFSNSRSEMNVSTLELGDSALYLCASSLEQGNGYTFGSGTRLTVV.